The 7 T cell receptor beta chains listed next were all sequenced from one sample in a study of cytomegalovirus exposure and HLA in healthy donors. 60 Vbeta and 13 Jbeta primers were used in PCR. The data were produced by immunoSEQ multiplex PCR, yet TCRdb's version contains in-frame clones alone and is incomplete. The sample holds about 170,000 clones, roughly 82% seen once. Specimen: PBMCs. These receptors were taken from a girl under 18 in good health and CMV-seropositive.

CDR3 loop: CASSAGGQLNTEAFF. CDR3 nucleotides: TGTGCCAGCAGCGCAGGCGGACAGCTAAACACTGAAGCTTTCTTT. V is TRBV9 and J is TRBJ1-1, with D tentatively TRBD1 (6 bases). V was trimmed by 3 bases and J by 2 bases, leaving 14 bases between them. Germline V gene lookup returns CDR1 SGDLS and CDR2 YYNGEE. CDR3 size: 15 residues.

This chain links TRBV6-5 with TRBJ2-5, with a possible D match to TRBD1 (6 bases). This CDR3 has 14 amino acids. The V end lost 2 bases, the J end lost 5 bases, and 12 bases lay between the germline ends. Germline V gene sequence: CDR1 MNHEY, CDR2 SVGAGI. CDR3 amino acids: CASSYQQGGETQYF. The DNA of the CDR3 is TGTGCCAGCAGTTACCAACAGGGCGGGGAGACCCAGTACTTC.

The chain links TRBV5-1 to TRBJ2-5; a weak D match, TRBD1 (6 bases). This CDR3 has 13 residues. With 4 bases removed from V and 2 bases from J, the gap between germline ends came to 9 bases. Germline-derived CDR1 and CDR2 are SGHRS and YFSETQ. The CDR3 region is CASSRGQQETQYF. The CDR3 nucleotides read TGCGCCAGCAGCCGTGGACAGCAAGAGACCCAGTACTTC. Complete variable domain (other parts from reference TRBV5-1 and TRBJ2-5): KAGVTQTPRYLIKTRGQQVTLSCSPISGHRSVSWYQQTPGQGLQFLFEYFSETQRNKGNFPGRFSGRQFSNSRSEMNVSTLELGDSALYLCASSRGQQETQYFGPGTRLLVL.

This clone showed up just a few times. CDR3 loop: CASSQIREIAKNIQYF. CDR3 DNA sequence: TGTGCCAGCAGCCAGATCAGGGAAATAGCCAAAAACATTCAGTACTTC. The chain carries TRBV11-2 and TRBJ2-4, with D maybe TRBD1 (5 bases). V was pared by 5 bases and J by 0 bases, with 14 bases between. Germline V gene lookup returns CDR1 SGHAT and CDR2 FQNNGV. The CDR3 length is 16 residues.

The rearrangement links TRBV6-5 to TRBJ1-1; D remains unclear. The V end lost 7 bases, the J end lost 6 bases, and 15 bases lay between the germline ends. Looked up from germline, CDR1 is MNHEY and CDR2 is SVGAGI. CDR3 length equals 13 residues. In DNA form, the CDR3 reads TGTGCCAGCACTCCGGGCGGGCGGGCTGAAGCTTTCTTT. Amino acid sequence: CASTPGGRAEAFF.

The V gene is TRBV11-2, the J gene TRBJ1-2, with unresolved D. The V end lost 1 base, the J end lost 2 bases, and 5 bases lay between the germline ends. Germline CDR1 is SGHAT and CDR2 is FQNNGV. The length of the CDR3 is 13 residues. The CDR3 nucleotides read TGTGCCAGCAGCTTAGGTCAGAACTATGGCTACACCTTC. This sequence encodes CASSLGQNYGYTF.

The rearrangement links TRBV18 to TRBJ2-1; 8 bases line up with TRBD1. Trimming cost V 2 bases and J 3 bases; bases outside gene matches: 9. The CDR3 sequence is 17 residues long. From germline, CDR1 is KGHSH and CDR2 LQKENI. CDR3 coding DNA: TGTGCCAGCTCACCAACGTTGACAGGGGTCCGCTACAATGAGCAGTTCTTC. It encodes CASSPTLTGVRYNEQFF. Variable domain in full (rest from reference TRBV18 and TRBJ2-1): NAGVMQNPRHLVRRRGQEARLRCSPMKGHSHVYWYRQLPEEGLKFMVYLQKENIIDESGMPKERFSAEFPKEGPSILRIQQVVRGDSAAYFCASSPTLTGVRYNEQFFGPGTRLTVL.